The rows below give T cell receptor beta chains drawn from one sample of a study of glioma-infiltrating T cells. TCRdb processed the multiplex PCR reads anew with MiXCR; each CDR3 protein has one entry. This sample has over a thousand distinct CDR3 sequences, with 50% to 70% found just once. The sample consisted of glioma tissue, nonneoplastic brain tissue, or PBMCs (not recorded which). These receptors were obtained from a human donor with low-grade glioma or glioblastoma, undergoing nonglioma brain surgery, or in good health (not recorded which). CDR3s include the opening cysteine and the closing phenylalanine or tryptophan. D genes are given only for firm matches. Part of the rows lack a size; the others show once, few, many or a class for expanded clones.

J gene: TRBJ2-1; D gene: -; clone size: -; V gene: TRBV27; CDR3 protein: CASRGGNSYNEQFF; CDR3 DNA: TGTGCCAGCAGAGGTGGGAACTCCTACAATGAGCAGTTCTTC
J gene: TRBJ2-5; D gene: TRBD2; clone size: -; V gene: TRBV20-1; CDR3 protein: CSARDWGGSSGGPEEAQYF; CDR3 DNA: TGCAGTGCTAGGGATTGGGGAGGGAGTAGCGGGGGGCCGGAAGAGGCCCAGTACTTT
J gene: TRBJ1-1; D gene: -; clone size: -; V gene: TRBV27; CDR3 protein: CSRSKGKKNEAFF; CDR3 DNA: TGTTCCAGAAGTAAAGGAAAGAAAAATGAAGCTTTCTTT
J gene: TRBJ2-2; D gene: TRBD2; clone size: large; V gene: TRBV20-1; CDR3 protein: CSARGGLAGASNTGELFF; CDR3 DNA: TGCAGTGCTAGAGGTGGACTAGCGGGGGCCTCGAACACCGGGGAGCTGTTTTTT
J gene: TRBJ2-1; D gene: -; clone size: -; V gene: TRBV7-2; CDR3 protein: CASSWGASGSEQFF; CDR3 DNA: TGTGCCAGCAGCTGGGGGGCTAGCGGTAGTGAGCAGTTCTTC
J gene: TRBJ1-2; D gene: -; clone size: -; V gene: TRBV27; CDR3 protein: CASSLIAAGDKAIKIYGYTF; CDR3 DNA: TGTGCCAGCAGCCTGATCGCCGCAGGCGATAAAGCCATTAAGATCTATGGCTACACCTTC
J gene: TRBJ2-1; D gene: -; clone size: medium-sized; V gene: TRBV5-6; CDR3 protein: CASSPDQSSYNEQFF; CDR3 DNA: TGTGCCAGCAGTCCGGACCAGAGCTCCTACAATGAGCAGTTCTTC
J gene: TRBJ1-1; D gene: TRBD1; clone size: large; V gene: TRBV11-2; CDR3 protein: CASSPRQGVNTEAFF; CDR3 DNA: TGTGCCAGCAGCCCAAGACAGGGCGTGAACACTGAAGCTTTCTTT
J gene: TRBJ2-2; D gene: -; clone size: once; V gene: TRBV29-1; CDR3 protein: CSPTPLTGELFF; CDR3 DNA: TGCAGCCCGACTCCTCTAACCGGGGAGCTGTTTTTT
J gene: TRBJ2-7; D gene: -; clone size: -; V gene: TRBV6-1; CDR3 protein: CASLRGPRSYEPSF; CDR3 DNA: TGTGCCAGCCTGAGGGGTCCCCGCTCCTACGAGCCGTCCTTC
J gene: TRBJ1-1; D gene: TRBD1; clone size: medium-sized; V gene: TRBV29-1; CDR3 protein: CSAKRQGPGTEAFF; CDR3 DNA: TGCAGCGCCAAACGACAGGGCCCGGGGACTGAAGCTTTCTTT
J gene: TRBJ2-1; D gene: -; clone size: -; V gene: TRBV6-1; CDR3 protein: CASSEGGGYAEQFF; CDR3 DNA: TGTGCCAGCAGTGAAGGGGGAGGCTATGCTGAGCAGTTCTTC
J gene: TRBJ1-1; D gene: -; clone size: -; V gene: TRBV27; CDR3 protein: CASHDPGDTEAFF; CDR3 DNA: TGTGCCAGCCACGACCCCGGGGACACTGAAGCTTTCTTT
J gene: TRBJ2-1; D gene: -; clone size: -; V gene: TRBV4-2; CDR3 protein: CASSQEGPSADTQFF; CDR3 DNA: TGTGCCAGCAGCCAAGAGGGACCTAGCGCAGATACGCAGTTCTTC
J gene: TRBJ1-1; D gene: -; clone size: medium-sized; V gene: TRBV19; CDR3 protein: CATTPLLGLNTEAFF; CDR3 DNA: TGTGCCACCACACCCCTATTAGGGCTGAACACTGAAGCTTTCTTT
J gene: TRBJ2-1; D gene: TRBD2; clone size: large; V gene: TRBV6-2/TRBV6-3; CDR3 protein: CASSYRASGGNEQFF; CDR3 DNA: TGTGCCAGCAGTTACCGGGCTAGCGGGGGTAATGAGCAGTTCTTC
J gene: TRBJ1-2; D gene: -; clone size: many; V gene: TRBV7-2; CDR3 protein: CASSLRQDYGYAF; CDR3 DNA: TGTGCCAGCAGCTTGCGTCAGGACTATGGCTACGCCTTC
J gene: TRBJ1-1; D gene: -; clone size: -; V gene: TRBV6-4; CDR3 protein: CASGPGKGVFF; CDR3 DNA: TGTGCCAGCGGCCCGGGGAAGGGTGTCTTCTTT
J gene: TRBJ2-3; D gene: -; clone size: -; V gene: TRBV20-1; CDR3 protein: CSARGSVTRGRTDTQYF; CDR3 DNA: TGCAGTGCTAGAGGGAGCGTAACTAGAGGGAGAACAGATACGCAGTATTTT
J gene: TRBJ2-3; D gene: -; clone size: -; V gene: TRBV6-2/TRBV6-3; CDR3 protein: CASSPGSRTDTQYF; CDR3 DNA: TGTGCCAGCTCCCCCGGTTCGCGCACAGATACGCAGTATTTT
J gene: TRBJ2-3; D gene: -; clone size: large; V gene: TRBV7-8; CDR3 protein: CASSLLGIEGTDTQYF; CDR3 DNA: TGTGCCAGCAGCTTATTAGGGATTGAGGGCACAGATACGCAGTATTTT
J gene: TRBJ2-1; D gene: TRBD2; clone size: few; V gene: TRBV27; CDR3 protein: CASRRSSGRGTEQFF; CDR3 DNA: TGTGCCAGCAGACGATCTAGCGGGAGGGGAACTGAGCAGTTCTTC
J gene: TRBJ2-3; D gene: TRBD1; clone size: -; V gene: TRBV27; CDR3 protein: CASGDWTGGSDTQYF; CDR3 DNA: TGTGCCAGTGGTGATTGGACAGGGGGGTCAGATACGCAGTATTTT
J gene: TRBJ2-7; D gene: -; clone size: large; V gene: TRBV7-9; CDR3 protein: CASSFAETYEQYF; CDR3 DNA: TGTGCCAGCAGCTTCGCGGAGACCTACGAGCAGTACTTC
J gene: TRBJ2-2; D gene: -; clone size: large; V gene: TRBV19; CDR3 protein: CASGGFVGELFF; CDR3 DNA: TGTGCCAGTGGAGGATTTGTCGGGGAGCTGTTTTTT
J gene: TRBJ2-3; D gene: -; clone size: -; V gene: TRBV12-3/TRBV12-4; CDR3 protein: CAGNFGGGKDTQYF; CDR3 DNA: TGTGCCGGCAATTTTGGAGGGGGAAAAGATACGCAGTATTTT
J gene: TRBJ2-3; D gene: TRBD1; clone size: large; V gene: TRBV27; CDR3 protein: CASSGDWTGGSDTQYF; CDR3 DNA: TGTGCCAGCAGTGGTGATTGGACAGGGGGGTCAGATACGCAGTATTTT
J gene: TRBJ2-1; D gene: TRBD1; clone size: -; V gene: TRBV18; CDR3 protein: CASSSGQGASEQFF; CDR3 DNA: TGTGCCAGCTCATCCGGACAGGGGGCGAGTGAGCAGTTCTTC
J gene: TRBJ2-3; D gene: -; clone size: many; V gene: TRBV30; CDR3 protein: CAWRDSADTQYF; CDR3 DNA: TGTGCCTGGAGGGATTCTGCAGATACGCAGTATTTT
J gene: TRBJ2-1; D gene: TRBD2; clone size: once; V gene: TRBV20-1; CDR3 protein: CSASGGYDEQFF; CDR3 DNA: TGCAGTGCTAGCGGGGGGTATGATGAGCAGTTCTTC
J gene: TRBJ1-1; D gene: -; clone size: hyperexpanded; V gene: TRBV27; CDR3 protein: CASHDPGRTEAFF; CDR3 DNA: TGTGCCAGCCACGACCCCGGGAGGACTGAAGCTTTCTTT
J gene: TRBJ1-1; D gene: -; clone size: -; V gene: TRBV20-1; CDR3 protein: CSASSEAQGYTEAFF; CDR3 DNA: TGCAGTGCCAGCAGTGAGGCTCAGGGGTACACTGAAGCTTTCTTT
J gene: TRBJ1-5; D gene: -; clone size: many; V gene: TRBV5-5; CDR3 protein: CASSLVQGRYQPQHF; CDR3 DNA: TGTGCCAGCAGCTTGGTACAGGGTAGGTATCAGCCCCAGCATTTT
J gene: TRBJ1-1; D gene: -; clone size: large; V gene: TRBV4-1; CDR3 protein: CASSPGRGDTEAFF; CDR3 DNA: TGCGCCAGCAGCCCCGGACGGGGCGACACTGAAGCTTTCTTT
J gene: TRBJ1-3; D gene: -; clone size: -; V gene: TRBV6-5; CDR3 protein: CASRRGNGNTIEF; CDR3 DNA: TGTGCCAGCAGACGGGGGAACGGAAACACCATAGAGTTT
J gene: TRBJ2-7; D gene: TRBD2; clone size: medium-sized; V gene: TRBV12-3/TRBV12-4; CDR3 protein: CASSLGRGIYEQYF; CDR3 DNA: TGTGCCAGCAGTTTGGGGAGGGGAATCTACGAGCAGTACTTC
J gene: TRBJ1-1; D gene: -; clone size: once; V gene: TRBV25-1; CDR3 protein: CARIEAQGYTEAFF; CDR3 DNA: TGTGCCCGCATTGAGGCTCAGGGTTACACTGAAGCTTTCTTT
J gene: TRBJ1-2; D gene: -; clone size: medium-sized; V gene: TRBV27; CDR3 protein: CASSLSPGGGYTF; CDR3 DNA: TGTGCCAGCAGTTTATCCCCGGGGGGAGGCTACACCTTC
J gene: TRBJ1-2; D gene: -; clone size: -; V gene: TRBV7-9; CDR3 protein: CASSLAEVNYGYTF; CDR3 DNA: TGTGCCAGCAGCTTAGCGGAGGTTAACTATGGCTACACCTTC
J gene: TRBJ1-1; D gene: -; clone size: -; V gene: TRBV6-6; CDR3 protein: CGSYSSRQEAFF; CDR3 DNA: TGTGGCAGTTACTCGAGTAGACAGGAAGCTTTCTTT
J gene: TRBJ1-2; D gene: -; clone size: many; V gene: TRBV5-6; CDR3 protein: CASSWGTFGYTF; CDR3 DNA: TGTGCCAGCAGCTGGGGGACCTTCGGCTACACCTTC
J gene: TRBJ1-2; D gene: -; clone size: large; V gene: TRBV7-8; CDR3 protein: CASSLGSSTAYGYTF; CDR3 DNA: TGTGCCAGCAGCTTAGGCAGCAGCACAGCATATGGCTACACCTTC
J gene: TRBJ1-1; D gene: -; clone size: medium-sized; V gene: TRBV12-3/TRBV12-4; CDR3 protein: CASSYSNTEAFF; CDR3 DNA: TGTGCCAGCAGTTACAGTAACACTGAAGCTTTCTTT
J gene: TRBJ1-2; D gene: -; clone size: -; V gene: TRBV4-1; CDR3 protein: CASSSPGGGYTF; CDR3 DNA: TGCGCCAGCAGCTCCCCGGGGGGAGGCTACACCTTC
J gene: TRBJ1-2; D gene: -; clone size: medium-sized; V gene: TRBV18; CDR3 protein: CASSQGAEGYTF; CDR3 DNA: TGTGCCAGCTCACAGGGAGCGGAAGGCTACACCTTC